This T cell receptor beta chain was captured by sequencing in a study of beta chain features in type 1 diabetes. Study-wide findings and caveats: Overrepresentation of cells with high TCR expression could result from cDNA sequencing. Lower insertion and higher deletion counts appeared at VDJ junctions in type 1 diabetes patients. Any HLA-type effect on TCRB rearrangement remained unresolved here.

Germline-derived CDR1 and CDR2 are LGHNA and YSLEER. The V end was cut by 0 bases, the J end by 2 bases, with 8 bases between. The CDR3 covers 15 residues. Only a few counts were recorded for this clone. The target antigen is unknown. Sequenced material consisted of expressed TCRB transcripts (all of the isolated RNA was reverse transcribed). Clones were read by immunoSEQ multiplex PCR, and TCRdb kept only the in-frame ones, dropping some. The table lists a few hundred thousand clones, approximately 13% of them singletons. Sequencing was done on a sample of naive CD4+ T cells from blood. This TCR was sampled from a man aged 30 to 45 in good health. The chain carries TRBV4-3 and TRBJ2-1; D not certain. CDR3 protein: CASSQEWQAYNEQFF. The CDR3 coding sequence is TGCGCCAGCAGCCAAGAATGGCAAGCCTACAATGAGCAGTTCTTC.